This T cell receptor beta chain was observed in a study of regulatory T cells in long-lasting Graves disease. Broader study findings: The analysis examined peripheral blood only and excluded thyroid tissue.

The CDR3 contains 12 residues. V lost 1 base and J 6 bases, leaving 9 bases between the germline ends. In germline, CDR1 is DFQATT, CDR2 SNEGSKA (reference sequence). The table lists this clonotype with many counts. Its antigen is currently unknown. Arm-PCR of CDR3 regions and iRepertoire HTBI primers were the basis on which TCR beta libraries were built. TCRdb itself ran the multiplex PCR reads through MiXCR, one entry per CDR3 protein. The sample includes about 440,000 distinct CDR3 sequences, under 15% seen only once; the top ten take about a sixth. As to time point: newly diagnosed GD, antithyroid drugs for less than 3 months. The TCR library was prepared using RNA isolated from PBMCs. The same sample was also used in a study of T cells in Graves' hyperthyroidism and ophthalmopathy. This second report adds: Patients showing uncontrolled infection, other autoimmune disease, pregnancy or lactation were ineligible. Diagnosis rested on symptoms, serum thyroxine and TRAb, thyroid ultrasound, and orbital computed tomography.

The rearrangement joins TRBV20-1 to TRBJ1-1; no clear D gene. The clonotype was recovered from a woman in her thirties with Graves disease. The sample in question was peripheral blood mononuclear cells (PBMCs), obtained at new diagnosis, from a patient treated with antithyroid drugs. This chain's CDR3 is CSARAAVAEAFF. The CDR3 nucleotides are TGCAGTGCTAGAGCGGCGGTGGCTGAAGCTTTCTTT.